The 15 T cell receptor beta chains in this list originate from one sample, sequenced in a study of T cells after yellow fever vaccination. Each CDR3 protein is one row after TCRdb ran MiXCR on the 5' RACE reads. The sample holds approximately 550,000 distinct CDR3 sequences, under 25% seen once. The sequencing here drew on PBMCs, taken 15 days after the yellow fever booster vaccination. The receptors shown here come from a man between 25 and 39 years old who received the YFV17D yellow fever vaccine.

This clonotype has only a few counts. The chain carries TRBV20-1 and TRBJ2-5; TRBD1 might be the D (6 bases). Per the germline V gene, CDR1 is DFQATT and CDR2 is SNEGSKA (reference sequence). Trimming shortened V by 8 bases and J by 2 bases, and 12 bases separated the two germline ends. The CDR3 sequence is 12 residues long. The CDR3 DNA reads TGCAGTACCAAGAGGGGGCAAGAGACCCAGTACTTC. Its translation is CSTKRGQETQYF.

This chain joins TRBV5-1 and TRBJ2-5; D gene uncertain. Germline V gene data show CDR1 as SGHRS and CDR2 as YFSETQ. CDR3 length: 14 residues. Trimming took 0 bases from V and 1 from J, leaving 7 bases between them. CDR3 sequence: CASSLAPPQETQYF. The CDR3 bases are TGCGCCAGCAGCTTGGCCCCACCCCAAGAGACCCAGTACTTC.

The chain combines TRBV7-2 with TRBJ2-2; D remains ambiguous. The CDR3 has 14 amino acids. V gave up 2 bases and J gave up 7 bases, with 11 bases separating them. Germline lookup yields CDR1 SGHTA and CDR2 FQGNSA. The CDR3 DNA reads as TGTGCCAGCAGCTTAACCCTAAAGGGCGGGGAGCTGTTTTTT. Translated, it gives CASSLTLKGGELFF.

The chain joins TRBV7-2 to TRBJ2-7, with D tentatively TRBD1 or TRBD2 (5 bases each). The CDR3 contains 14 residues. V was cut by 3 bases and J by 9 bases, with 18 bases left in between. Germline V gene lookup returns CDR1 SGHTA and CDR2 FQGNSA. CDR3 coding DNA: TGTGCCAGCAGCTTGGCCGAGGAGGTTGGGGGGCAGTACTTC. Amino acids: CASSLAEEVGGQYF.

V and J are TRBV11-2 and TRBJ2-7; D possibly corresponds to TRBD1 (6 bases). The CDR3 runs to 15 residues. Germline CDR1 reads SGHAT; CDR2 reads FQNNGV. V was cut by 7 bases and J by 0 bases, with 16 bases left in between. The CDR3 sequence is CASTRTAQPSYEQYF. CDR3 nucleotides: TGTGCCAGCACCCGGACAGCCCAACCCTCCTACGAGCAGTACTTC.

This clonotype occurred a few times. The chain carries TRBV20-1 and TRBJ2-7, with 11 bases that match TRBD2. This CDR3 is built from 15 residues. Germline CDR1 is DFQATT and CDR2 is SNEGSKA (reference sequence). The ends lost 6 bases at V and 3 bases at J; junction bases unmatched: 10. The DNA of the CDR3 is TGCAGTGCCAGTGCCCCGACTAGCGGGGTCTACGAGCAGTACTTC. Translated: CSASAPTSGVYEQYF.

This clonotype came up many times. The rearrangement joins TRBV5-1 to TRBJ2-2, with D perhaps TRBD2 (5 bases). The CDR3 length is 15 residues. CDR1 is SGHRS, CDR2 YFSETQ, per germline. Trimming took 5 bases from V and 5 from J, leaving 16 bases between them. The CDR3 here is CASSPTLAPTGELFF. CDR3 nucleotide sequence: TGCGCCAGCAGTCCTACTCTAGCACCAACCGGGGAGCTGTTTTTT. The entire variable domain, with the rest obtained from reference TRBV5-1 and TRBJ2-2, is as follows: KAGVTQTPRYLIKTRGQQVTLSCSPISGHRSVSWYQQTPGQGLQFLFEYFSETQRNKGNFPGRFSGRQFSNSRSEMNVSTLELGDSALYLCASSPTLAPTGELFFGEGSRLTVL.

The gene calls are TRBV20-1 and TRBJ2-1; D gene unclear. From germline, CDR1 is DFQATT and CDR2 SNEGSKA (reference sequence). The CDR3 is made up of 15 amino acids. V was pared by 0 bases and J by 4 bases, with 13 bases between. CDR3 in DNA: TGCAGTGCTAGAGAAGCTAGGGCCGAATACAATGAGCAGTTCTTC. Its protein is CSAREARAEYNEQFF.

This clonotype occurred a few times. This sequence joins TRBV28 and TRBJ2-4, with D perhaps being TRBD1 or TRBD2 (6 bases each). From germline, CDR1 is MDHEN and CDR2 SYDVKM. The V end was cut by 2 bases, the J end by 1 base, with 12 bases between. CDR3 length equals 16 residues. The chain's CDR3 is CASSLAGGSAKNIQYF. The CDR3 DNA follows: TGTGCCAGCAGTTTAGCCGGGGGCTCGGCCAAAAACATTCAGTACTTC.

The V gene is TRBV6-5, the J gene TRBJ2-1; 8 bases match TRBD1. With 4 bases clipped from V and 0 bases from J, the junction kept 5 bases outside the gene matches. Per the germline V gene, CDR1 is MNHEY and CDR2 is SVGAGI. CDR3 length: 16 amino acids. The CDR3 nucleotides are TGTGCCAGCAGTTCCCGACAGGGGAGCTCCTACAATGAGCAGTTCTTC. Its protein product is CASSSRQGSSYNEQFF.

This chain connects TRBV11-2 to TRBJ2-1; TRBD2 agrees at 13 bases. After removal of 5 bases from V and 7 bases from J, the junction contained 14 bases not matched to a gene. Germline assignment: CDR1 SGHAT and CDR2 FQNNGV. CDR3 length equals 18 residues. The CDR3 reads CASSHLGSPGLAGNEQFF. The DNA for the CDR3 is TGTGCCAGCAGCCACTTGGGGTCCCCGGGACTAGCGGGAAATGAGCAGTTCTTC.

The CDR3 region is CASSQDSLAGEQFF. CDR3 sequence (DNA): TGCGCCAGCAGTCAGGACAGTCTTGCGGGTGAGCAGTTCTTC. The chain joins TRBV10-1 to TRBJ2-1, with TRBD1 as a possible D gene (6 bases). Looked up from germline, CDR1 is WNHNN and CDR2 is SYGVQD (reference sequence). The CDR3 runs to 14 residues. The V and J ends lost 5 bases and 9 bases respectively, with 17 bases between them.

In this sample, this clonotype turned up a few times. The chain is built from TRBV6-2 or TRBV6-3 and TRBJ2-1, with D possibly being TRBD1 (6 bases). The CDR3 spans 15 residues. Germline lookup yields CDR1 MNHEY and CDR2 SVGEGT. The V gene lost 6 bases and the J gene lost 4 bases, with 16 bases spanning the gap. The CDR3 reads CASSDLGAPYNEQFF. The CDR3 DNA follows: TGTGCCAGCAGCGACCTGGGGGCTCCTTACAATGAGCAGTTCTTC.

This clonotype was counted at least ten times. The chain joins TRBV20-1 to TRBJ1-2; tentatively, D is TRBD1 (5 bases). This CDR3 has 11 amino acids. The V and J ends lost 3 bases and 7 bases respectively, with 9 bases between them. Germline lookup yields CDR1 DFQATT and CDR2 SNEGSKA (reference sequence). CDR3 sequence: CSASSGTGYTF. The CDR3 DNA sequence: TGCAGTGCTAGTTCAGGGACTGGCTACACCTTC.

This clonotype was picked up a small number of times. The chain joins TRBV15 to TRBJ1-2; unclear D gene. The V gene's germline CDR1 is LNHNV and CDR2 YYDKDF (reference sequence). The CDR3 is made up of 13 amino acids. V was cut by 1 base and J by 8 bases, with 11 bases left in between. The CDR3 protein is CATSRAPGEGYTF. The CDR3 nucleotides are TGTGCCACCAGCAGAGCCCCGGGTGAAGGCTACACCTTC.